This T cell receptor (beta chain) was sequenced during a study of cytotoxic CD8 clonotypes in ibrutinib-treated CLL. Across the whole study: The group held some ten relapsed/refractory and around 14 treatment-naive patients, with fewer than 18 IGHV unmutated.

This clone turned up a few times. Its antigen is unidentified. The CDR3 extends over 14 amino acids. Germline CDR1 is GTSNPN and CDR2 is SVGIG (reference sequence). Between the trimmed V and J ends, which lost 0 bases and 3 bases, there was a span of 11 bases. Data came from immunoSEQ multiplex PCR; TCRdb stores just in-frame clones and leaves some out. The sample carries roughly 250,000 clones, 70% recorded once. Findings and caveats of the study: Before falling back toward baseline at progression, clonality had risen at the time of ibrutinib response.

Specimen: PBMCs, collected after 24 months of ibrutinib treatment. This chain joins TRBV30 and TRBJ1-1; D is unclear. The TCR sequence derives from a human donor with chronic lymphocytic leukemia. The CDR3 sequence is CAWSVRGRDTEAFF. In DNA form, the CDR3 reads TGTGCCTGGAGTGTACGAGGGAGGGACACTGAAGCTTTCTTT.